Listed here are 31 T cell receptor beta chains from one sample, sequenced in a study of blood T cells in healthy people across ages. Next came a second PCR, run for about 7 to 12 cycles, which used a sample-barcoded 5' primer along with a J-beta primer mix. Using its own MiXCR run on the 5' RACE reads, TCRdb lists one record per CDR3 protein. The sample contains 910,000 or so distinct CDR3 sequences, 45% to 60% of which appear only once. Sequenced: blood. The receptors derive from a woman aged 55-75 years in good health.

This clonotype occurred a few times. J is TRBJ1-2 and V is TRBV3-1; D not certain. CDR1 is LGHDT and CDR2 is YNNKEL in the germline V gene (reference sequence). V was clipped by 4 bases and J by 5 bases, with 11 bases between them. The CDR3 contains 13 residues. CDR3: CASSRQSPYGYTF. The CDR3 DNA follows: TGTGCCAGCAGCCGACAAAGTCCATATGGCTACACCTTC. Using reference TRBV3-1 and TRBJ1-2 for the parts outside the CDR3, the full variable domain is DTAVSQTPKYLVTQMGNDKSIKCEQNLGHDTMYWYKQDSKKFLKIMFSYNNKELIINETVPNRFSPKSPDKAHLNLHINSLELGDSAVYFCASSRQSPYGYTFGSGTRLTVV.

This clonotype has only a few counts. The CDR3 sequence is CASSRPGQGAEAFF. The CDR3 DNA is TGTGCCAGCAGCCGACCGGGACAGGGGGCTGAAGCTTTCTTT. The genes are TRBV7-9 and TRBJ1-1; 11 bases are shared with TRBD1. This CDR3 is 14 amino acids long. Germline assignment: CDR1 SEHNR and CDR2 FQNEAQ (reference sequence). J was trimmed by 6 bases and V by 5 bases; bases with no gene match: 5.

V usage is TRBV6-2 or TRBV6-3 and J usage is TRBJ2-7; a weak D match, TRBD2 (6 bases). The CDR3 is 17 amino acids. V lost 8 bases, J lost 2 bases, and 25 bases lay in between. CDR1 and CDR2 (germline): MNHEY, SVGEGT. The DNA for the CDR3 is TGTGCCAGCGTTGGGGCTATGGACTTATGGGGGGCCTACGAGCAGTACTTC. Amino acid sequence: CASVGAMDLWGAYEQYF.

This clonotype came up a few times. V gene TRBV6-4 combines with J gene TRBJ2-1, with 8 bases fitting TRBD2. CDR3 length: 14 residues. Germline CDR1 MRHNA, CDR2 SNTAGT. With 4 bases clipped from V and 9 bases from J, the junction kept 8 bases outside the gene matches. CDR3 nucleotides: TGTGCCAGCAGTGGCACAGCCACTAGCGGTGAGCAGTTCTTC. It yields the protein CASSGTATSGEQFF.

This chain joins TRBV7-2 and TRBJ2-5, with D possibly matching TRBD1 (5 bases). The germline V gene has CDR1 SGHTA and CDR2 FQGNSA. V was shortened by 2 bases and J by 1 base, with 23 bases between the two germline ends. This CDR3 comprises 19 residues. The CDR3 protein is CASSLPLGLVRRPQETQYF. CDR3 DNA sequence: TGTGCCAGCAGCTTACCCTTGGGGCTGGTCCGTCGCCCCCAAGAGACCCAGTACTTC.

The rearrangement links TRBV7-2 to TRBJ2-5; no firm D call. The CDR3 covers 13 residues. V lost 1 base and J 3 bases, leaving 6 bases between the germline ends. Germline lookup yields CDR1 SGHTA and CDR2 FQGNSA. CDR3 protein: CASSLGHKETQYF. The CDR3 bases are TGTGCCAGCAGCTTAGGACACAAAGAGACCCAGTACTTC.

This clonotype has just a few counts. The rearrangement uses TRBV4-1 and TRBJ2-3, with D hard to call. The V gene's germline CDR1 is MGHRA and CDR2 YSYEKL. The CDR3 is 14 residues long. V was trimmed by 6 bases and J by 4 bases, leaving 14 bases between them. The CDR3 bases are TGCGCCAGCAGAGAGTTATTAAACGCAGATACGCAGTATTTT. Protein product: CASRELLNADTQYF.

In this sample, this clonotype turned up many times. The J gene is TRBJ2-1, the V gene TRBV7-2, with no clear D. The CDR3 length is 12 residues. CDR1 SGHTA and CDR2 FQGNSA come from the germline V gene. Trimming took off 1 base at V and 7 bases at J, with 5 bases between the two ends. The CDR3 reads CASSLGKNEQFF. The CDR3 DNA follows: TGTGCCAGCAGCTTAGGAAAGAATGAGCAGTTCTTC.

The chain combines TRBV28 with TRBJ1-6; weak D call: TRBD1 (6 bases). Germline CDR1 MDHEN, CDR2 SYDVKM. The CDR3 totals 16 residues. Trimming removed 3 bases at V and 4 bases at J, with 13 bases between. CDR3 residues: CASSFRGAIYNSPLHF. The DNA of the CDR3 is TGTGCCAGCAGTTTTCGGGGGGCCATTTATAATTCACCCCTCCACTTT.

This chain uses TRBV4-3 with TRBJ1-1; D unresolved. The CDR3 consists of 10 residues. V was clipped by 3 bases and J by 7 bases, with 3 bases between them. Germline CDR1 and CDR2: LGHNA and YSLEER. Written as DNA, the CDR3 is TGCGCCAGCAGCCAGCATGAAGCTTTCTTT. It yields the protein CASSQHEAFF.

The CDR3 protein is CASGDVGYNEQFF. CDR3 bases: TGTGCCAGCGGCGACGTAGGGTACAATGAGCAGTTCTTC. This chain connects TRBV25-1 to TRBJ2-1; D is uncertain. Trimming took 8 bases from V and 4 from J, leaving 12 bases between them. Germline CDR1 reads MGHDK; CDR2 reads SYGVNS. The CDR3 length is 13 residues.

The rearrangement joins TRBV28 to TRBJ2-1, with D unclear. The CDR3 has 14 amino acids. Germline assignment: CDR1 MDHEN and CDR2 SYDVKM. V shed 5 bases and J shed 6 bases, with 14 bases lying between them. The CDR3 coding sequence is TGTGCCAGCAGTCTCCGACACCCAGGCAATGAGCAGTTCTTC. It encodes CASSLRHPGNEQFF.

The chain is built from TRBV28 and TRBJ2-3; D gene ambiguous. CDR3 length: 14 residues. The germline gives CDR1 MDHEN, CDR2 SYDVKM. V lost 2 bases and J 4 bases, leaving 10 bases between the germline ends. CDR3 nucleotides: TGTGCCAGCAGTTTAGATAGCAGCCCAGATACGCAGTATTTT. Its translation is CASSLDSSPDTQYF.

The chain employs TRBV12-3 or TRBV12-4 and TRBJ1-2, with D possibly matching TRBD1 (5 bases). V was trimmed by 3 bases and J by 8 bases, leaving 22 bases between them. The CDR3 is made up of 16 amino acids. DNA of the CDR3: TGTGCCAGCAGTTTTTCGGGACCCCGCGAGGGAGGAGGCTACACCTTC. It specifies CASSFSGPREGGGYTF.

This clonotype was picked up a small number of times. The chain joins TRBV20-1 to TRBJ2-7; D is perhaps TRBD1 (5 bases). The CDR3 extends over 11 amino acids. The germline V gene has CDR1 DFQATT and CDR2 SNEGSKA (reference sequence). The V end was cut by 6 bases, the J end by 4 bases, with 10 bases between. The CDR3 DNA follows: TGCAGTGCCCACGACAGTTACGAGCAGTACTTC. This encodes CSAHDSYEQYF.

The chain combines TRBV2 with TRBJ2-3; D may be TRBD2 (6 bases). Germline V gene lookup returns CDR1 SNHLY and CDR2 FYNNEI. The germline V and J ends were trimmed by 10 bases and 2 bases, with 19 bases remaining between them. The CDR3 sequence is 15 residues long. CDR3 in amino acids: CATGSSGLNTDTQYF. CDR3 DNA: TGTGCCACGGGTTCCTCGGGACTGAACACAGATACGCAGTATTTT.

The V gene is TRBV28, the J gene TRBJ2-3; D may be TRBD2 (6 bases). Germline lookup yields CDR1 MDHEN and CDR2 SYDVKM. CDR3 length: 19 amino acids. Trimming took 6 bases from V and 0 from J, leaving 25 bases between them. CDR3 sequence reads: CASSPVSGLTPLSTDTQYF. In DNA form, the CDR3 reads TGTGCCAGCAGCCCCGTTAGCGGCCTCACACCCTTAAGCACAGATACGCAGTATTTT.

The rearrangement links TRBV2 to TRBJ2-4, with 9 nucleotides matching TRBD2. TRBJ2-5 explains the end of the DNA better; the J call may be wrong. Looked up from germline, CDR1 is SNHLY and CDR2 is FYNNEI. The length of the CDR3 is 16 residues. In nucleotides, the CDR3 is TGTGCCAGCAGCCCCTTGCAGCTAGCGGGACAAGAGACCCAGTACTTC. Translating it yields CASSPLQLAGQETQYF.

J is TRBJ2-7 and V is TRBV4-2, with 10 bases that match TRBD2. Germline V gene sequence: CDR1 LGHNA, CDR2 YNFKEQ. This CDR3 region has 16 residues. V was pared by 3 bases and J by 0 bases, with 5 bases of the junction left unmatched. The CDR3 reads CASSHVAGGISYEQYF. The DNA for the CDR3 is TGTGCCAGCAGCCACGTAGCGGGAGGCATCTCCTACGAGCAGTACTTC.

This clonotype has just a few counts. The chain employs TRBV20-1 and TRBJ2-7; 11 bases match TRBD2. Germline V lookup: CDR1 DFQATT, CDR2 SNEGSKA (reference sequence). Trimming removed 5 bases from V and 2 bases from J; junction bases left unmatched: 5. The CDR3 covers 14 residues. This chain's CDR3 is CSAETSGETYEQYF. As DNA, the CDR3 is TGCAGTGCTGAGACTAGCGGGGAGACCTACGAGCAGTACTTC.

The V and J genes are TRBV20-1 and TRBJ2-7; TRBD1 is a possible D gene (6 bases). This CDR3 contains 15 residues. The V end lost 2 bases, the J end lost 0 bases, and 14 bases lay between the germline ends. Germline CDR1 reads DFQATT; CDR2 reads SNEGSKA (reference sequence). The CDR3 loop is CSARNRQAASYEQYF. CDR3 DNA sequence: TGCAGTGCTAGAAACCGACAGGCGGCCTCCTACGAGCAGTACTTC.

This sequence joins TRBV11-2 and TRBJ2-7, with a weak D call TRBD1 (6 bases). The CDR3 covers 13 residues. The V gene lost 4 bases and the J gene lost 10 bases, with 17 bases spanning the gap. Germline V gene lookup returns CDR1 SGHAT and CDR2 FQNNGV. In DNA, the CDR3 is TGTGCCAGCAGCTCCGAGAGGGTGGACAGTCAGTACTTC. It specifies CASSSERVDSQYF.

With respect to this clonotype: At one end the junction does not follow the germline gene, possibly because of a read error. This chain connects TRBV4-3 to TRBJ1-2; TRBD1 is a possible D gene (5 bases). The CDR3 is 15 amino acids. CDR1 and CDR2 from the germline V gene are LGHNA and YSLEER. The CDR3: CASSQALGESYSYTF. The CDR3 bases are TGCGCCAGCAGCCAAGCCTTGGGGGAATCCTATAGCTACACCTTC.

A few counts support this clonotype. CDR3 DNA: TGTGCCAGCAGCGAAGGGACTTCCTACGAGCAGTACTTC. This codes for CASSEGTSYEQYF. The J gene is TRBJ2-7, the V gene TRBV7-7; perhaps TRBD2 as D (6 bases). Per germline, CDR1 SSHAT and CDR2 FNYEAQ (reference sequence). The CDR3 sequence is 13 residues long. Deletions cut 5 bases from V and 1 base from J, with 9 bases between.

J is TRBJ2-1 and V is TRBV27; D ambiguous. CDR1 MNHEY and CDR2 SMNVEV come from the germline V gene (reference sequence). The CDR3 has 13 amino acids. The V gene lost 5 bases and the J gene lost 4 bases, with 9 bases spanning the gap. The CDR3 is CASSPIGYNEQFF. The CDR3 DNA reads TGTGCCAGCAGTCCCATCGGTTACAATGAGCAGTTCTTC.

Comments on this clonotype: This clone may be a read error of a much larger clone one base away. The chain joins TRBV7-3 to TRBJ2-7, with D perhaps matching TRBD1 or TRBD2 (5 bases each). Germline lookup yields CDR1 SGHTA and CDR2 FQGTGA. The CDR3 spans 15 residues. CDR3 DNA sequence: TGTGCCAGCAGCGAGGGGCCAGATCCCACCTACGAGCAGAACTTC. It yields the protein CASSEGPDPTYEQNF.

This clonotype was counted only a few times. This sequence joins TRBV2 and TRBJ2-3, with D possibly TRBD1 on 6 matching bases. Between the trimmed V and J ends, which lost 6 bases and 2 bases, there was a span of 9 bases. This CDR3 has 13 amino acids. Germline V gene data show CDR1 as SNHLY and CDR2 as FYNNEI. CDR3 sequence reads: CASRGDITDTQYF. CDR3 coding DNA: TGTGCCAGCAGGGGGGACATCACAGATACGCAGTATTTT.

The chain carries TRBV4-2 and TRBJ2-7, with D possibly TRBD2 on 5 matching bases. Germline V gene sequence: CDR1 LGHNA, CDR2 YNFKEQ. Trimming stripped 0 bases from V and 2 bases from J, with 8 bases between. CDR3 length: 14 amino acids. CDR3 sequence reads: CASSQESSPYEQYF. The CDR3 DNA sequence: TGTGCCAGCAGCCAAGAGTCTAGCCCCTACGAGCAGTACTTC.

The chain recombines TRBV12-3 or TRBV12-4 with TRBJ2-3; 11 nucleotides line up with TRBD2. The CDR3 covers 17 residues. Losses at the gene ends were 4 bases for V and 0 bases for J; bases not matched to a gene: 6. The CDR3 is CASSSPGLAVSTDTQYF. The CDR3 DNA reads TGTGCCAGCAGTTCACCGGGACTAGCGGTTAGCACAGATACGCAGTATTTT.

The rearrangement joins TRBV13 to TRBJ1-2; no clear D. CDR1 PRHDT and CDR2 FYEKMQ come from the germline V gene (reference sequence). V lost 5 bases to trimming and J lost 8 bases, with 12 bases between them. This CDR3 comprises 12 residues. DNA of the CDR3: TGTGCCAGCAGCGAAGACCCGCGGGGCTACACCTTC. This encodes CASSEDPRGYTF.

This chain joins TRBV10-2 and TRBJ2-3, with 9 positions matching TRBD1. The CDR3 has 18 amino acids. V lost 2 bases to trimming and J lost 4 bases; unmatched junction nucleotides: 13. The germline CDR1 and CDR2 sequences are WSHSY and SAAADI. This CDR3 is CASSEPPGQGIGPDTQYF. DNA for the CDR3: TGCGCCAGCAGTGAGCCACCGGGACAGGGTATAGGGCCAGATACGCAGTATTTT.